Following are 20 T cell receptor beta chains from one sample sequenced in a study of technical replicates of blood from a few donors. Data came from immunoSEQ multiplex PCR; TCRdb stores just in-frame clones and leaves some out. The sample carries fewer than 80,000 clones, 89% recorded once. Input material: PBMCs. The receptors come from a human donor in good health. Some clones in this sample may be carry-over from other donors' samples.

This CDR3 is CSTTGTAEGNTIYF. The CDR3 DNA is TGCAGCACTACCGGGACAGCGGAGGGAAACACCATATATTTT. The chain recombines TRBV29-1 with TRBJ1-3, with TRBD1 matching over 7 bases. Per the germline V gene, CDR1 is SQVTM and CDR2 is ANQGSEA. The CDR3 runs 14 residues. Trimming removed 8 bases from V and 4 bases from J; junction bases left unmatched: 11.

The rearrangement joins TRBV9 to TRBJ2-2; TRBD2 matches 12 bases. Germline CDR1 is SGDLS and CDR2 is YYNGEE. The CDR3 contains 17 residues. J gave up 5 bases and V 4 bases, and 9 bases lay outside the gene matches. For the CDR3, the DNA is TGTGCCAGCAGCCCCGGACTAGCGGGGCCTCTAACCGGGGAGCTGTTTTTT. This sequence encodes CASSPGLAGPLTGELFF.

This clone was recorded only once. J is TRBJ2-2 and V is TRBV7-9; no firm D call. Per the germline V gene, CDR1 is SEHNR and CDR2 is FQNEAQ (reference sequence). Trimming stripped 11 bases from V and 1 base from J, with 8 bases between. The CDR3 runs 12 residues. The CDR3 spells CALPGNTGELFF. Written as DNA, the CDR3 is TGTGCCCTGCCAGGGAACACCGGGGAGCTGTTTTTT.

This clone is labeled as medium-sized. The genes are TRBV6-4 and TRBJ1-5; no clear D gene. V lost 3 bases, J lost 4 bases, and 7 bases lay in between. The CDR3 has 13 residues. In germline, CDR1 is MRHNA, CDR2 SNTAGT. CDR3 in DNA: TGTGCCAGCAGTGAGGCGGCAAATCAGCCCCAGCATTTT. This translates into CASSEAANQPQHF.

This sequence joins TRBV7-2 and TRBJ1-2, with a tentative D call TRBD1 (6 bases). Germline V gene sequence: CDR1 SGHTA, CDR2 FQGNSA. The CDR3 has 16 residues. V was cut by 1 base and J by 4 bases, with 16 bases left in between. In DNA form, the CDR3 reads TGTGCCAGCAGCTTAGAGGGCAGGGGAGTTGTCTATGGCTACACCTTC. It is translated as CASSLEGRGVVYGYTF.

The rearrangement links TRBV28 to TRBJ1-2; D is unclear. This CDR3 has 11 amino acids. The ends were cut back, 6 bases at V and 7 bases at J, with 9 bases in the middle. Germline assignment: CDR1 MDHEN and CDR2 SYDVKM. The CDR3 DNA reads TGTGCCAGCAGCGACTTTACTGGCTACACCTTC. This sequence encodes CASSDFTGYTF.

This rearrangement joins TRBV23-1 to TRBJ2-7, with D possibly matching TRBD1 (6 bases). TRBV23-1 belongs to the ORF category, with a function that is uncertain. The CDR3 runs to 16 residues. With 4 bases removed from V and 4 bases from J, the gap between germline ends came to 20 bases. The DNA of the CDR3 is TGCGCCAGCAGTCCGGACAGCCTGTGGGTTTTTTACGAGCAGTACTTC. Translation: CASSPDSLWVFYEQYF.

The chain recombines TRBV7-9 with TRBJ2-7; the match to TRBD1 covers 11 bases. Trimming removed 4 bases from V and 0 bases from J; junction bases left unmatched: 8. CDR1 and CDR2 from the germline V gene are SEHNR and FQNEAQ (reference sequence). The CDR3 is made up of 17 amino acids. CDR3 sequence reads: CASSSRGDRGSSYEQYF. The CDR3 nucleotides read TGTGCCAGCAGCTCGAGGGGGGACAGGGGGAGCTCCTACGAGCAGTACTTC.

In nucleotides, the CDR3 is TGTGCCAGTGCTGGACTAGCGCGTAATGAGCAGTTCTTC. It codes for CASAGLARNEQFF. J is TRBJ2-1 and V is TRBV19, with 9 bases identical to TRBD2. The CDR3 has 13 amino acids. Germline lookup yields CDR1 LNHDA and CDR2 SQIVND (reference sequence). Trimming took 8 bases from V and 7 from J; bases not matched to a gene: 6.

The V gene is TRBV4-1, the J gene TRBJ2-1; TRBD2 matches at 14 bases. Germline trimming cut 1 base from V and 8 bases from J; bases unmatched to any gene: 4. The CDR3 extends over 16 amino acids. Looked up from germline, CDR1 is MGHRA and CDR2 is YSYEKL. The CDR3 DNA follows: TGCGCCAGCAGCCAAGGACTAGCGGGGGGGCCACATGAGCAGTTCTTC. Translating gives CASSQGLAGGPHEQFF.

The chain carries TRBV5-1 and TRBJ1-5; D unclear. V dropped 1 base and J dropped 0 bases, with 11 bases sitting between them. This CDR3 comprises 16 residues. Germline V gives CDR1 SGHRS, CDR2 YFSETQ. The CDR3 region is CASSLMSFYSNQPQHF. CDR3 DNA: TGCGCCAGCAGCTTGATGAGTTTCTATAGCAATCAGCCCCAGCATTTT.

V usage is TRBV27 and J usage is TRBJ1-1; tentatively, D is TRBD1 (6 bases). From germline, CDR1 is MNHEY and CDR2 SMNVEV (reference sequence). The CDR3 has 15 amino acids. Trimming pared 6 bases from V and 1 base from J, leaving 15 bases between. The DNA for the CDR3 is TGTGCCAGCAGACCTACAGGGTTCCCGAACACTGAAGCTTTCTTT. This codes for CASRPTGFPNTEAFF.

This CDR3 reads CATRGSYNEQFF. The DNA for the CDR3 is TGTGCCACCCGGGGGTCCTACAATGAGCAGTTCTTC. V is TRBV15 and J is TRBJ2-1, with TRBD2 as a possible D gene (6 bases). The CDR3 is 12 amino acids. V lost 8 bases and J 1 base, leaving 6 bases between the germline ends. Germline V gives CDR1 LNHNV, CDR2 YYDKDF (reference sequence).

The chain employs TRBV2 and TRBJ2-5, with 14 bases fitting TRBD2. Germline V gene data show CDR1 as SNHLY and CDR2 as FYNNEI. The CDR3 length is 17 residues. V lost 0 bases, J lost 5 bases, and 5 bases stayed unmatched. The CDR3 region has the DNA TGTGCCAGCAGTGAAGCGACTAGCGGGGGGGTATTGGAGACCCAGTACTTC. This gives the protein CASSEATSGGVLETQYF.

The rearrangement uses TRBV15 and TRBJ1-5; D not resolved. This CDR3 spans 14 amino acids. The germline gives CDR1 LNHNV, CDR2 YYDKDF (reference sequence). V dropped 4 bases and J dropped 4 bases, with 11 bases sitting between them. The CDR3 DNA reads TGTGCCACCAGCACCATCGGGGTTAATCAGCCCCAGCATTTT. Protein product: CATSTIGVNQPQHF.

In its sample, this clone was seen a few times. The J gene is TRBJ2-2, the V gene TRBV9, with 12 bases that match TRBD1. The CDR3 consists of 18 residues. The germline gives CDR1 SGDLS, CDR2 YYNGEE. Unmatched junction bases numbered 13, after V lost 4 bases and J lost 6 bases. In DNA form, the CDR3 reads TGTGCCAGCAGCTCACGGGGGTGGGACAGGGGGCGCCCCGGGGAGCTGTTTTTT. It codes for CASSSRGWDRGRPGELFF.

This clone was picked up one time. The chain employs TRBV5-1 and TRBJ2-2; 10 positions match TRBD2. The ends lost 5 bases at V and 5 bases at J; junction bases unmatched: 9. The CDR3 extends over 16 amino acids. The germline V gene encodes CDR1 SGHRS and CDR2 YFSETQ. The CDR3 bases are TGCGCCAGCAGTTCCAGCGGGGGGGCTAAGACCGGGGAGCTGTTTTTT. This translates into CASSSSGGAKTGELFF.

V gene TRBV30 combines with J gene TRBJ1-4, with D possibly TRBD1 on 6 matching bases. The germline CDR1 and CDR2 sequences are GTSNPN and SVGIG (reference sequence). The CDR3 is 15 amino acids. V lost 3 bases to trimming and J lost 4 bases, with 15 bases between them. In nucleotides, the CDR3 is TGTGCCTGGAGCCGAAGTGAACAGGGTAATGAAAAACTGTTTTTT. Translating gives CAWSRSEQGNEKLFF.

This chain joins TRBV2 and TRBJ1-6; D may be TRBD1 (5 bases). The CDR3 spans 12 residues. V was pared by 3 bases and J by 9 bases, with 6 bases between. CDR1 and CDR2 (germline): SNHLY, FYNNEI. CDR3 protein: CASSDQGSPLHF. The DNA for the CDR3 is TGTGCCAGCAGTGATCAGGGTTCACCCCTCCACTTT.

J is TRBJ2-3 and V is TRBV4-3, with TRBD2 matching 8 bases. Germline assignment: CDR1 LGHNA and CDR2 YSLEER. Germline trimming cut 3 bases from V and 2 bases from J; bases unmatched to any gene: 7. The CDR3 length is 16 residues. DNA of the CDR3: TGCGCCAGCAGCCACGGCTCGGGGGGGCCCACAGATACGCAGTATTTT. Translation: CASSHGSGGPTDTQYF.